One sample yielded the 12 T cell receptor beta chains listed below, sequenced in a study of cytomegalovirus exposure and HLA in healthy donors. Profiling relied on immunoSEQ multiplex PCR, and the TCRdb table lists in-frame clones only, not all of them. The table shows about 250,000 clones, with about 88% occurring only once. The sequenced sample consisted of PBMCs. The receptors originated from a man younger than 35 in good health and CMV-seropositive.

This CDR3 is CASSFGGAGYEQYF. The CDR3 region has the DNA TGTGCCAGCAGTTTTGGGGGGGCGGGCTACGAGCAGTACTTC. This chain connects TRBV28 to TRBJ2-7; D is possibly TRBD2 (7 bases). The CDR3 contains 14 residues. With 3 bases removed from V and 3 bases from J, the gap between germline ends came to 12 bases. Germline lookup yields CDR1 MDHEN and CDR2 SYDVKM.

V usage is TRBV2 and J usage is TRBJ1-1; perhaps TRBD1 as D (5 bases). The CDR3 is made up of 15 amino acids. Per germline, CDR1 SNHLY and CDR2 FYNNEI. The V end lost 10 bases, the J end lost 2 bases, and 20 bases lay between the germline ends. CDR3 sequence (DNA): TGTGCCACCACGCCCAGGGCAGGCGGAAACACTGAAGCTTTCTTT. Its translation is CATTPRAGGNTEAFF.

The chain uses TRBV5-1 and TRBJ2-7; the D gene is possibly TRBD2 (6 bases). Germline CDR1 is SGHRS and CDR2 is YFSETQ. This CDR3 has 14 residues. V lost 9 bases and J 0 bases, leaving 16 bases between the germline ends. CDR3 DNA: TGCGCCACAACGGGGGACGGGAGCTCCTACGAGCAGTACTTC. It is translated as CATTGDGSSYEQYF. The variable domain in full, completed from reference TRBV5-1 and TRBJ2-7, reads KAGVTQTPRYLIKTRGQQVTLSCSPISGHRSVSWYQQTPGQGLQFLFEYFSETQRNKGNFPGRFSGRQFSNSRSEMNVSTLELGDSALYLCATTGDGSSYEQYFGPGTRLTVT.

The rearrangement links TRBV30 to TRBJ2-1; D uncertain. Trimming cost V 4 bases and J 1 base, with 17 bases left between them. This CDR3 contains 16 residues. Germline assignment: CDR1 GTSNPN and CDR2 SVGIG (reference sequence). CDR3 protein: CAWKSFPGMSYNEQFF. The DNA of the CDR3 is TGTGCCTGGAAGTCATTTCCAGGCATGTCCTACAATGAGCAGTTCTTC. Full variable domain (rest looked up from reference TRBV30 and TRBJ2-1): SQTIHQWPATLVQPVGSPLSLECTVEGTSNPNLYWYRQAAGRGLQLLFYSVGIGQISSEVPQNLSASRPQDRQFILSSKKLLLSDSGFYLCAWKSFPGMSYNEQFFGPGTRLTVL.

V gene TRBV7-9 combines with J gene TRBJ1-4, with D unresolved. The germline CDR1 and CDR2 sequences are SEHNR and FQNEAQ (reference sequence). V was trimmed by 4 bases and J by 3 bases, leaving 12 bases between them. CDR3 length equals 15 residues. The CDR3 sequence is CASSSNSIPNEKLFF. CDR3 in DNA: TGTGCCAGCAGCTCGAACAGTATACCTAATGAAAAACTGTTTTTT. The variable domain in full, with the rest retrieved from reference TRBV7-9 and TRBJ1-4, is DTGVSQNPRHKITKRGQNVTFRCDPISEHNRLYWYRQTLGQGPEFLTYFQNEAQLEKSRLLSDRFSAERPKGSFSTLEIQRTEQGDSAMYLCASSSNSIPNEKLFFGSGTQLSVL.

This sequence joins TRBV6-1 and TRBJ1-5; TRBD1 is a possible D gene (5 bases). The CDR3 contains 16 residues. With 4 bases removed from V and 0 bases from J, the gap between germline ends came to 13 bases. In germline, CDR1 is MNHNS, CDR2 SASEGT. The CDR3 protein is CASSASGTYSNQPQHF. The CDR3, as DNA: TGTGCCAGCAGTGCGTCAGGGACCTATAGCAATCAGCCCCAGCATTTT.

This chain connects TRBV29-1 to TRBJ2-2; D may be TRBD2 (6 bases). V was trimmed by 3 bases and J by 6 bases, leaving 11 bases between them. The CDR3 is 13 residues long. From germline, CDR1 is SQVTM and CDR2 ANQGSEA. The CDR3 nucleotides read TGCAGCGTTGACGGGAGTTTAGCCGGGGAGCTGTTTTTT. Amino acid sequence: CSVDGSLAGELFF.

This chain connects TRBV28 to TRBJ1-5; TRBD1 is a possible D gene (6 bases). Germline CDR1 is MDHEN and CDR2 is SYDVKM. V gave up 6 bases and J gave up 1 base, with 16 bases separating them. This CDR3 has 16 residues. For the CDR3, the DNA is TGTGCCAGCAGCCCGGTGGGGGCGGCGAGCAATCAGCCCCAGCATTTT. Residues: CASSPVGAASNQPQHF.

The rearrangement uses TRBV30 and TRBJ2-1, with 10 bases aligning to TRBD1. Germline V gene lookup returns CDR1 GTSNPN and CDR2 SVGIG (reference sequence). The length of the CDR3 is 15 residues. Unmatched junction bases numbered 7, after V lost 5 bases and J lost 3 bases. In DNA, the CDR3 is TGTGCCTGGGCTACCGGGACAGGGGACTACAATGAGCAGTTCTTC. Translating it yields CAWATGTGDYNEQFF.

J is TRBJ2-7 and V is TRBV28, with a weak D call TRBD1 (5 bases). The germline V gene encodes CDR1 MDHEN and CDR2 SYDVKM. This CDR3 has 15 amino acids. Deletions cut 7 bases from V and 2 bases from J, with 18 bases between. CDR3 DNA sequence: TGTGCCAGCACTCTTAGGGGCGCCTCTGCCTACGAGCAGTACTTC. Its translation is CASTLRGASAYEQYF.

The chain couples TRBV2 to TRBJ1-3; D gene ambiguous. The CDR3 is made up of 14 amino acids. Trimming removed 9 bases at V and 0 bases at J, with 12 bases between. Germline CDR1 and CDR2: SNHLY and FYNNEI. Here the CDR3 reads CARTGLNSGNTIYF. The CDR3, as DNA: TGTGCCAGAACTGGACTGAACTCTGGAAACACCATATATTTT.

This chain connects TRBV30 to TRBJ1-2; D is unresolved. CDR3 length: 14 residues. V lost 2 bases and J lost 6, with 16 bases in between. Germline V lookup: CDR1 GTSNPN, CDR2 SVGIG (reference sequence). The CDR3 is CAWSQGVGYHGYTF. The CDR3, as DNA: TGTGCCTGGAGTCAAGGAGTGGGGTATCATGGCTACACCTTC.